The 17 T cell receptor beta chains reported below all come from one sample, sequenced in a study of CD8 T cells in ankylosing spondylitis. These receptors have no identified antigens. TCRdb independently ran MiXCR on the 5' RACE reads; one entry per CDR3 protein. This sample has about 440,000 distinct CDR3 sequences, with approximately 17% found just once. The study, taken as a whole, reports: One TCR beta motif, made up of about 8 highly homologous variants, appeared characteristic of ankylosing spondylitis blood.

The sample consisted of blood, either unsorted or a sorted T cell fraction (not recorded which). All receptors derive from a male donor with ankylosing spondylitis.

This clonotype showed up just a few times. The genes are TRBV24-1 and TRBJ2-1, with 10 bases identical to TRBD2. The CDR3 is made up of 15 amino acids. The V segment lost 0 bases and the J segment 10 bases; nucleotides outside the gene matches: 5. The V gene's germline CDR1 is KGHDR and CDR2 SFDVKD. The CDR3: CATSDLTSGTWEQFF. DNA for the CDR3: TGTGCCACCAGTGATTTGACTAGCGGGACGTGGGAGCAGTTCTTC.

The chain recombines TRBV27 with TRBJ2-2; maybe TRBD1 (5 bases). CDR1 MNHEY and CDR2 SMNVEV come from the germline V gene (reference sequence). The V end lost 7 bases, the J end lost 4 bases, and 22 bases lay between the germline ends. The CDR3 consists of 17 residues. DNA of the CDR3: TGTGCCAGCAAACGCACCTCAGGGTATGGTGGCACCGGGGAGCTGTTTTTT. Encoded protein: CASKRTSGYGGTGELFF.

This clonotype has only a few counts. The chain has TRBV11-2 and TRBJ1-1; TRBD1 is a possible D gene (6 bases). The CDR3 is 15 residues long. V was pared by 5 bases and J by 1 base, with 14 bases between. CDR1 SGHAT and CDR2 FQNNGV come from the germline V gene. The CDR3: CASSAWTVGNTEAFF. CDR3 coding DNA: TGTGCCAGCAGCGCCTGGACAGTAGGGAACACTGAAGCTTTCTTT.

The rearrangement uses TRBV20-1 and TRBJ1-5; D remains unclear. Deletions cut 5 bases from V and 0 bases from J, with 11 bases between. The germline gives CDR1 DFQATT, CDR2 SNEGSKA (reference sequence). The CDR3 is 14 residues long. CDR3 nucleotides: TGCAGTGCTCTTAGACGGTATAGCAATCAGCCCCAGCATTTT. Its translation is CSALRRYSNQPQHF.

This clonotype was found once. The genes are TRBV20-1 and TRBJ1-6, with unresolved D. The CDR3 is 15 amino acids. Germline-derived CDR1 and CDR2 are DFQATT and SNEGSKA (reference sequence). V was shortened by 0 bases and J by 10 bases, with 16 bases between the two germline ends. The CDR3 DNA is TGCAGTGCTAGAGATCTTGGAGTTGTCAACTCACCCCTCCACTTT. Protein product: CSARDLGVVNSPLHF.

Here the CDR3 DNA reads TGTGCCAGCAGTTTCACACGCAGCTCCTACAATGAGCAGTTCTTC. This sequence encodes CASSFTRSSYNEQFF. V is TRBV2 and J is TRBJ2-1; D gene ambiguous. Germline assignment: CDR1 SNHLY and CDR2 FYNNEI. This CDR3 spans 15 amino acids. Trimming cost V 5 bases and J 0 bases, with 11 bases left between them.

This clonotype was seen only a few times. V gene TRBV15 combines with J gene TRBJ2-7, with TRBD1 matching 9 bases. CDR3 length equals 15 residues. Germline assignment: CDR1 LNHNV and CDR2 YYDKDF (reference sequence). With 0 bases clipped from V and 7 bases from J, the junction kept 7 bases outside the gene matches. The CDR3 here is CATSRDGTGRREQYF. In DNA form, the CDR3 reads TGTGCCACCAGCAGAGATGGGACAGGGAGGAGGGAGCAGTACTTC.

The gene calls are TRBV20-1 and TRBJ1-4, with unresolved D. The ends were cut back, 4 bases at V and 8 bases at J, with 11 bases in the middle. The germline gives CDR1 DFQATT, CDR2 SNEGSKA (reference sequence). This CDR3 has 12 residues. CDR3 amino acids: CSAIKLGEKLFF. DNA for the CDR3: TGCAGTGCTATTAAGTTGGGGGAAAAACTGTTTTTT.

A few counts support this clonotype. V usage is TRBV5-1 and J usage is TRBJ2-5, with 11 bases matching TRBD2. CDR1 is SGHRS and CDR2 is YFSETQ in the germline V gene. The V segment lost 7 bases and the J segment 3 bases; nucleotides outside the gene matches: 8. The length of the CDR3 is 15 residues. The CDR3: CASRPLAGAEETQYF. In DNA, the CDR3 is TGCGCCAGCCGACCACTAGCGGGGGCTGAAGAGACCCAGTACTTC.

The sample holds a few counts of this clonotype. V gene TRBV12-3 or TRBV12-4 combines with J gene TRBJ2-2, with D unclear. The CDR3 extends over 14 amino acids. V dropped 5 bases and J dropped 4 bases, with 11 bases sitting between them. The CDR3 DNA is TGTGCCAGCAGTCCATCGGTTGGCACCGGGGAGCTGTTTTTT. Residues: CASSPSVGTGELFF.

This clonotype was seen a few times. V gene TRBV12-3 or TRBV12-4 combines with J gene TRBJ2-7; 11 nucleotides agree with TRBD2. V was pared by 5 bases and J by 2 bases, with 5 bases of the junction left unmatched. CDR3 size: 15 residues. As DNA, the CDR3 is TGTGCCAGCAGTGCCTCTAGCGGGGGGACCTACGAGCAGTACTTC. Translation gives CASSASSGGTYEQYF.

CDR3 in amino acids: CAISESVAGGPGELFF. In DNA, the CDR3 is TGTGCCATCAGTGAGTCAGTAGCGGGAGGACCCGGGGAGCTGTTTTTT. The chain is built from TRBV10-3 and TRBJ2-2, with 10 bases matching TRBD2. J was trimmed by 6 bases and V by 0 bases; bases with no gene match: 4. The germline gives CDR1 ENHRY, CDR2 SYGVKD. CDR3 size: 16 residues.

This clonotype was counted a few times. The rearrangement joins TRBV30 to TRBJ2-1, with 9 bases that match TRBD1. Germline V gene lookup returns CDR1 GTSNPN and CDR2 SVGIG (reference sequence). The ends lost 3 bases at V and 7 bases at J; junction bases unmatched: 10. The CDR3 contains 15 residues. The DNA for the CDR3 is TGTGCCTGGAGAATGCCGGACAGGGGAGGTAATGAGCAGTTCTTC. It specifies CAWRMPDRGGNEQFF.

J is TRBJ1-4 and V is TRBV20-1, with D uncertain. This CDR3 has 12 amino acids. Trimming removed 5 bases at V and 4 bases at J, with 8 bases between. Germline V lookup: CDR1 DFQATT, CDR2 SNEGSKA (reference sequence). CDR3 amino acids: CSARQLNEKLFF. In DNA form, the CDR3 reads TGCAGTGCTCGGCAGCTTAATGAAAAACTGTTTTTT.

This clonotype was seen a few times. This chain connects TRBV5-1 to TRBJ1-6; D ambiguous. Trimming cost V 3 bases and J 2 bases, with 12 bases left between them. CDR3 length: 16 residues. The germline gives CDR1 SGHRS, CDR2 YFSETQ. The CDR3 loop reads CASSSRTLTYNSPLHF. DNA of the CDR3: TGCGCCAGCAGCTCCCGGACGTTAACCTATAATTCACCCCTCCACTTT.

The genes are TRBV11-2 and TRBJ2-5; a possible D gene is TRBD2 (6 bases). The germline V and J ends were trimmed by 2 bases and 2 bases, with 15 bases remaining between them. Germline V gene lookup returns CDR1 SGHAT and CDR2 FQNNGV. The CDR3 spans 16 residues. The CDR3 nucleotides are TGTGCCAGCAGCTTAAGGTCGGCTAGCGTTCAAGAGACCCAGTACTTC. Amino acids: CASSLRSASVQETQYF.

This clonotype has a handful of counts. The chain employs TRBV2 and TRBJ2-5; perhaps D is TRBD1 or TRBD2 (5 bases each). V lost 8 bases, J lost 3 bases, and 13 bases lay in between. The germline V gene has CDR1 SNHLY and CDR2 FYNNEI. The CDR3 is 13 amino acids. The CDR3 loop reads CASSRGEKETQYF. Here the CDR3 DNA reads TGTGCCAGCTCACGAGGGGAGAAAGAGACCCAGTACTTC.